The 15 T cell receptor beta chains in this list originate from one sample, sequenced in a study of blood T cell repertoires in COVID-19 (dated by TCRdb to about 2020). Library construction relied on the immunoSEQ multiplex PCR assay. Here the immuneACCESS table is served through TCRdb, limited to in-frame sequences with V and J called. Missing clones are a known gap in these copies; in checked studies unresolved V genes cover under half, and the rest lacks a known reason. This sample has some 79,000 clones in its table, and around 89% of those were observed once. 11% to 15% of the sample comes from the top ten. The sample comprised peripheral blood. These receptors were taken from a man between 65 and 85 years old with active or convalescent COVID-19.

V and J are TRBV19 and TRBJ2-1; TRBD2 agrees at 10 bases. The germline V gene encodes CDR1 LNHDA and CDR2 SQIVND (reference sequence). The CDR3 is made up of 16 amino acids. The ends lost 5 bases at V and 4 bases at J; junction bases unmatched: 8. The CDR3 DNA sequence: TGTGCCAGTAGTCCGACGTTGACTAGCGGGTACAATGAGCAGTTCTTC. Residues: CASSPTLTSGYNEQFF.

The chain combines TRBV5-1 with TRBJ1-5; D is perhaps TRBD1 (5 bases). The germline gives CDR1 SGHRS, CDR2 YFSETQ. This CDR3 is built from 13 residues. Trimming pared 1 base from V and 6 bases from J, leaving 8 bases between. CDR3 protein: CASSLQGGQPQHF. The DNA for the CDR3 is TGCGCCAGCAGCTTGCAGGGAGGTCAGCCCCAGCATTTT.

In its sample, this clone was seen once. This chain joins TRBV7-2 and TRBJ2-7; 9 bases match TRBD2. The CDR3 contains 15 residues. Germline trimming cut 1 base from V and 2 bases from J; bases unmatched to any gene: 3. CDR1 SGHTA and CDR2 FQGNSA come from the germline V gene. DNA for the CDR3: TGTGCCAGCAGCTTAGTAGCTAGCGGGACCTACGAGCAGTACTTC. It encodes CASSLVASGTYEQYF.

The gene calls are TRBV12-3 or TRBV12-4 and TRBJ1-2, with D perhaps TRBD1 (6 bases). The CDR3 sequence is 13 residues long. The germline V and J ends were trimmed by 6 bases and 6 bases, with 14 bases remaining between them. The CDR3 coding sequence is TGTGCCAGCAGGACCGACAGGACAGATGGCTACACCTTC. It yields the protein CASRTDRTDGYTF.

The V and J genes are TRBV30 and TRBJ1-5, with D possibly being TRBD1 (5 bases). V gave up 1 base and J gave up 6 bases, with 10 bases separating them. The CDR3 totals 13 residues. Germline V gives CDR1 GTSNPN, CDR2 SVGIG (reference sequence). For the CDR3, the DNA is TGTGCCTGGAGTGGCCAGGGCACTCAGCCCCAGCATTTT. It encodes CAWSGQGTQPQHF.

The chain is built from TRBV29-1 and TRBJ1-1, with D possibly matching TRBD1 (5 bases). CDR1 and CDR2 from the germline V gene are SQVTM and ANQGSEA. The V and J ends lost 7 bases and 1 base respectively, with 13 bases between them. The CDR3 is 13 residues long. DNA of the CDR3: TGCAGCGCAACTAATACAGGGAACACTGAAGCTTTCTTT. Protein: CSATNTGNTEAFF.

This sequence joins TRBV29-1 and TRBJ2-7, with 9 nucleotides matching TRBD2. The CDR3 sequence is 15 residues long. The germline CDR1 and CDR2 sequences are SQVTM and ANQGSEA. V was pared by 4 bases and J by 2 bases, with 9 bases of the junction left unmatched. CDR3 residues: CSVAVAGAPPYEQYF. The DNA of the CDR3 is TGCAGCGTTGCGGTAGCGGGAGCCCCTCCCTACGAGCAGTACTTC.

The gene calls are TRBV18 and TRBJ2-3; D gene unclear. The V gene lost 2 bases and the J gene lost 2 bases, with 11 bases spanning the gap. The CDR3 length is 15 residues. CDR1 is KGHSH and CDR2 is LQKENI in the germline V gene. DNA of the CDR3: TGTGCCAGCTCACCATCCAGCGATCCCACAGATACGCAGTATTTT. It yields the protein CASSPSSDPTDTQYF.

The CDR3 region has the DNA TGTGCCTGGAAGTCCCGGGACAGATTCACAGATACGCAGTATTTT. This codes for CAWKSRDRFTDTQYF. The chain recombines TRBV30 with TRBJ2-3; 7 positions match TRBD1. Germline values: CDR1 GTSNPN, CDR2 SVGIG (reference sequence). Trimming cost V 4 bases and J 2 bases; bases outside gene matches: 9. CDR3 length equals 15 residues.

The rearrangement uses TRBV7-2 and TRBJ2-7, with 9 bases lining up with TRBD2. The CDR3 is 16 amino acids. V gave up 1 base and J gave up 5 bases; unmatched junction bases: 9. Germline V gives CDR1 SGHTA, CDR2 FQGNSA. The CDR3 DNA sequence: TGTGCCAGCAGCTTAGTTCTAGGACTAGCGATGGACGAGCAGTACTTC. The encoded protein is CASSLVLGLAMDEQYF.

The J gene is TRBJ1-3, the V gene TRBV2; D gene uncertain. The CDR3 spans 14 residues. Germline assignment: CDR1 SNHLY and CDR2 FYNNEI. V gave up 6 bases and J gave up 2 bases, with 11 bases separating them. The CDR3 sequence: CASRRPTPGNTIYF. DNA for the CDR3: TGTGCCAGCAGGCGCCCCACCCCTGGAAACACCATATATTTT. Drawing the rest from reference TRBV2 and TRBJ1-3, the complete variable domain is EPEVTQTPSHQVTQMGQEVILRCVPISNHLYFYWYRQILGQKVEFLVSFYNNEISEKSEIFDDQFSVERPDGSNFTLKIRSTKLEDSAMYFCASRRPTPGNTIYFGEGSWLTVV.

The CDR3 reads CASSPQKGTEAFF. The CDR3 DNA reads as TGTGCCAGCAGTCCCCAAAAGGGGACTGAAGCTTTCTTT. The gene calls are TRBV27 and TRBJ1-1; perhaps TRBD1 as D (5 bases). V was trimmed by 5 bases and J by 5 bases, leaving 12 bases between them. CDR1 and CDR2 from the germline V gene are MNHEY and SMNVEV (reference sequence). This CDR3 contains 13 residues.

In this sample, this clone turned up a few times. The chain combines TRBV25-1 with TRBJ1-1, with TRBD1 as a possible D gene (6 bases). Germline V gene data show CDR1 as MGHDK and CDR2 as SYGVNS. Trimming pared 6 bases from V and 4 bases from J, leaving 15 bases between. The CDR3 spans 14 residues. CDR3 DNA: TGTGCCAGCAGAAATGCAGGGGCTGGCACTGAAGCTTTCTTT. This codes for CASRNAGAGTEAFF. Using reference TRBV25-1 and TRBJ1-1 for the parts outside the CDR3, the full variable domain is EADIYQTPRYLVIGTGKKITLECSQTMGHDKMYWYQQDPGMELHLIHYSYGVNSTEKGDLSSESTVSRIRTEHFPLTLESARPSHTSQYLCASRNAGAGTEAFFGQGTRLTVV.

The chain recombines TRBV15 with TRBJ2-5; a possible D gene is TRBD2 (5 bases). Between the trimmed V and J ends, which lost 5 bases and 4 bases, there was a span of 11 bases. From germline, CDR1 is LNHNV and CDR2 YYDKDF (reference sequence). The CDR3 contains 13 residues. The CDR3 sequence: CATSLAGSETQYF. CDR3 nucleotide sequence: TGTGCCACCAGCCTGGCGGGCTCAGAGACCCAGTACTTC.

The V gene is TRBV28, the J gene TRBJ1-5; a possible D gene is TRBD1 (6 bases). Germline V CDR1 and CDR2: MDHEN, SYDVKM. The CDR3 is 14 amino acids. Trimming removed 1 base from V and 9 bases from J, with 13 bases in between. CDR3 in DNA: TGTGCCAGCAGTTTATTCGGGGGGCAGGGGCCCCAGCATTTT. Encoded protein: CASSLFGGQGPQHF. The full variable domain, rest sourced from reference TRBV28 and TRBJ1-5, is DVKVTQSSRYLVKRTGEKVFLECVQDMDHENMFWYRQDPGLGLRLIYFSYDVKMKEKGDIPEGYSVSREKKERFSLILESASTNQTSMYLCASSLFGGQGPQHFGDGTRLSIL.